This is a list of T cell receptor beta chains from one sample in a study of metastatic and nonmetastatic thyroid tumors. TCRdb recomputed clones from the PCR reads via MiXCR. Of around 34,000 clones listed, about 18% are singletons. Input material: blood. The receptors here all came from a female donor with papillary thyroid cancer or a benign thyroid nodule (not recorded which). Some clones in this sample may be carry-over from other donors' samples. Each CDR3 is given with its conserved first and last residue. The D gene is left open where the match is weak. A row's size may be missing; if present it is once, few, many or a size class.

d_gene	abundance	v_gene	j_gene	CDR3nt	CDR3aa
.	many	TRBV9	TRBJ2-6	TGTGCCAGCAGCGCCCAGAGGGGTGGGGCCAACGTCCTGACTTTC	CASSAQRGGANVLTF
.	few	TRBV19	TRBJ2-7	TGTGCCAGTAGTGAGGAGGGAGGCGTCTACGAGCAGTACTTC	CASSEEGGVYEQYF
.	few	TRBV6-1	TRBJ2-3	TGTGCCAACAAGGACGACCAGGCGTATACGCAGTATTTT	CANKDDQAYTQYF
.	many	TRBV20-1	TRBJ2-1	TGCAGTGCTACCTTGGAGGGCCCCAATGAGCAGTTCTTC	CSATLEGPNEQFF
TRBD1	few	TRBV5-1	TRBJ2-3	TGCGCCAGCAGCTGGTCACAGGGGGCTGGCGTGGATACGCAGTATTTT	CASSWSQGAGVDTQYF
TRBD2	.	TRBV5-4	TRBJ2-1	TGTGCCAGCAGCTTGGTCCGGGGGGGACTTTACAATGAGCAGTTCTTC	CASSLVRGGLYNEQFF
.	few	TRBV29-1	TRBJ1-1	TGCAGCGTTGGTTTGATGAACACTGAAGCTTTCTTT	CSVGLMNTEAFF
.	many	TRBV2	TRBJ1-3	TGTGCCAGCAAGACGGATGGAAACACCATATATTTT	CASKTDGNTIYF
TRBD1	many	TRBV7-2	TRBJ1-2	TGTGCCAGCAGCAAGACAGGGTATGGCTACACCTTC	CASSKTGYGYTF
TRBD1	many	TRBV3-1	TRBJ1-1	TGTGCCAGCAGCCCCTCCGGACAGGCTAACACTGAAGCTTTCTTT	CASSPSGQANTEAFF
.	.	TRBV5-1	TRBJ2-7	TGCGCCAGCAGCACAGACAGGTCGAAGAACGAGCAGTACTTC	CASSTDRSKNEQYF
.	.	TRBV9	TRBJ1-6	TGTGCCAGCAGCGTGGGGCAGGGGAATTCACCCCTCCACTTT	CASSVGQGNSPLHF
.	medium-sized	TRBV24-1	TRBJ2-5	TGTGCCACCAGTGATTCCGACGGGCAGACCCAGTACTTC	CATSDSDGQTQYF
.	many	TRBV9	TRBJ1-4	TGTGCCAGCAGCTCCCCGGGGGGGCGCGTTGAAAAACTGTTTTTT	CASSSPGGRVEKLFF
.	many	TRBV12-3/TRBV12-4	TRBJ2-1	TGTGCCAGCAGCCCGAGTGCTGGGATGTTGGGCAATGAGCAGTTCTTC	CASSPSAGMLGNEQFF
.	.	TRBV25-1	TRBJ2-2	TGTGCCAGCAGTGACCCGGCTAGGGAGAACACCGGGGAGCTGTTTTTT	CASSDPARENTGELFF
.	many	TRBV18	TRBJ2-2	TGTGCCAGCTCACCACCGGCGACTAGGGACACCGGGGAGCTGTTTTTT	CASSPPATRDTGELFF
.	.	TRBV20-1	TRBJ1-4	TGCAGTGCTAAAGGAGGGACTGCTGAAAAACTGTTTTTT	CSAKGGTAEKLFF
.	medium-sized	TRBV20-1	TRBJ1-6	TGCAGTGCTAGGACTCGGGTTGGCAGGATAACCTCATCACCCCTCCACTTT	CSARTRVGRITSSPLHF
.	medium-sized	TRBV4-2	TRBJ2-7	TGTGCCAGCAGCCAGGGTGACTCCTACGAGCAGTACTTC	CASSQGDSYEQYF
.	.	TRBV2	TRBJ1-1	TGTGCCAGCAGTGTCTGGAACACTGAAGCTTTCTTT	CASSVWNTEAFF
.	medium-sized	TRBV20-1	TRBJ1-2	TGCAGTGCTAGAGAGCCTCTAGGGGGGGCTAACTATGGCTACACCTTC	CSAREPLGGANYGYTF
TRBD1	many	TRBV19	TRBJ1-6	TGTGCCAGTAGTCAGACCGGGACAGAATATAATTCACCCCTCCACTTT	CASSQTGTEYNSPLHF
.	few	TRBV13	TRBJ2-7	TGTGCCAGCAGCTTAGATCTCGACGAGCAGTACTTC	CASSLDLDEQYF
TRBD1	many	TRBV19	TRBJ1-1	TGTGCCAGTAGTATCGGCAGGGGGGCTGAAGCTTTCTTT	CASSIGRGAEAFF
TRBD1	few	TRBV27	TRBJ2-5	TGTGCCAGCAGTGTCCCTCCAGGGGGCCAAGAGACCCAGTACTTC	CASSVPPGGQETQYF
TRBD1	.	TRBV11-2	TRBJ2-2	TGTGCCAGCAGCCAAGACAGGGACACCGGGGAGCTGTTTTTT	CASSQDRDTGELFF
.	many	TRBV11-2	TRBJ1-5	TGTGCCAGCAGCTTAGGGGGAGGGCCCAATCAGCCCCAGCATTTT	CASSLGGGPNQPQHF
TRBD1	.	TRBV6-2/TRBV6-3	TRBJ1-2	TGTGCCAGCAGCACCTTGACAGGGTACGGTGGCTACACCTTC	CASSTLTGYGGYTF
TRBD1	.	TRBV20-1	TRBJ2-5	TGCAGTGCAAAAGAGGTGGGGACAGGGGTCGAGGAGACCCAGTACTTC	CSAKEVGTGVEETQYF
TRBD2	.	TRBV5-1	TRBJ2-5	TGCGCCAGCAAGTATTTGATAGCGGGCGGAGAGACCCAGTACTTC	CASKYLIAGGETQYF
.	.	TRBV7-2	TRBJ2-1	TGTGCCAGCAGCTCCCCGTGCGCCTTGAATGAGCAGTTCTTC	CASSSPCALNEQFF
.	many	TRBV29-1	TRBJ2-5	TGCAGCGTTGAGCAAGAGACCCAGTACTTC	CSVEQETQYF
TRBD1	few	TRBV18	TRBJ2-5	TGTGCCAACTGTAAACAGGGGGAAGAGACCCAGTGCTTC	CANCKQGEETQCF
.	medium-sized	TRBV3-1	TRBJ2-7	TGTGCCAGCAGCCAATCCATCACCTCCTACGAGCAGTACTTC	CASSQSITSYEQYF
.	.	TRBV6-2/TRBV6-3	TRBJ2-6	TGTGCCAGCACGTTTTCTGGGGCCAACGTCCTGACTTTC	CASTFSGANVLTF
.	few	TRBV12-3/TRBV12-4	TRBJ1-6	TGTGCCAGCAGTTTAAGGCAGGGTCCATATTCACCCCTCCACTTT	CASSLRQGPYSPLHF
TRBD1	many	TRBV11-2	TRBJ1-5	TGTGCCAGCAGCTTAGACGGCGACAGGGTCAATCAGCCCCAGCATTTT	CASSLDGDRVNQPQHF
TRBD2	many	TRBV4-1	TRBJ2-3	TGCGCCAGCAGCCCGACTAGCGCCTCTAGCACAGATACGCAGTATTTT	CASSPTSASSTDTQYF
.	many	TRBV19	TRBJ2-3	TGTGCCAGTAGAAGAGCAGATACGCAGTATTTT	CASRRADTQYF
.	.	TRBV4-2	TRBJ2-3	TGTGCCAGCAGCCAAGATGTGGGAGACCGCACAGATACGCAGTATTTT	CASSQDVGDRTDTQYF
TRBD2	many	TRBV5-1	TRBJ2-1	TGCGCCAGCAGCCCCCGCGGGGGTGAGCCCTACAATGAGCAGTTCTTC	CASSPRGGEPYNEQFF
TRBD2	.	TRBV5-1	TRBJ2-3	TGCGCCAGCAGCTCCCTAGCGGTCACAGATACGCAGTATTTT	CASSSLAVTDTQYF
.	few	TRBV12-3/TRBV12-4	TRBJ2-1	TGTGCCAGCAGTTCGCCGGGGGGAGGACAGGGAAGTGAGCAGTTCTTC	CASSSPGGGQGSEQFF
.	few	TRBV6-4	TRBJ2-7	TGTGCCAGCATTGAATCCGGAGACAGCTCCTACGAGCAGTACTTC	CASIESGDSSYEQYF
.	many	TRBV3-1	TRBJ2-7	TGTGCCAGCAGCCAAGATAGCGGTGACTACGAGCAGTACTTC	CASSQDSGDYEQYF
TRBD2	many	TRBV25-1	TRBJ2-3	TGTGCCAGCAGTGACCCCGGGGGGAGGGGTCCCAGCACAGATACGCAGTATTTT	CASSDPGGRGPSTDTQYF